The clone carrying this T cell receptor (beta chain) showed up just once. Its matching antigen is unknown. This entry comes from a study of cytomegalovirus exposure and HLA in healthy donors. The CDR3 spans 13 residues. Germline CDR1 and CDR2: WNHNN and SYGVQD (reference sequence). The junction had 9 bases not matched to a gene; V was cut back by 10 bases and J by 8 bases. Notes on the study in general: TCR beta sequences numbering 15,000 to 20,000 were associated with HLA alleles at 0.05 false discovery rate in a later analysis. V- and J-gene trimming in TCR beta was tied to a missense DCLRE1C variant by an analysis performed later. Most observed TCR sequences were rare, whereas some public TCRs were detected in many donors. Researchers left out some V segments, among them TRBV6-2 and TRBV6-3, as indistinguishable.

Researchers ran the PCR with 60 Vbeta and 13 Jbeta primers. Only in-frame clones appear in the TCRdb table, and some are missing; sequencing was by immunoSEQ multiplex PCR. Among approximately 100,000 clones, about 79% were seen once, and the ten largest hold approximately 2.5%. Sample: PBMCs. The clonotype originates from a man in his forties or fifties in good health and CMV-seropositive. This rearrangement joins TRBV10-1 to TRBJ2-3; TRBD2 agrees at 10 bases. CDR3 amino acids: CAIPGLATVTQYF. The CDR3 nucleotides read TGCGCCATCCCGGGACTAGCGACCGTTACGCAGTATTTT.